This passage covers 2 T cell receptor beta chains from one sample sequenced in a study of shared clonotypes between healthy human individuals. Profiled with immunoSEQ multiplex PCR; TCRdb holds only in-frame clones, not every one. The sample lists about half a million clones, over 70% seen once, with roughly 13% in the top ten. The source material was PBMCs. These receptor sequences come from a woman in her forties in good health. Some clones in this sample may be carry-over from other donors' samples.

Only one count was recorded for this clone. The gene calls are TRBV10-3 and TRBJ1-1; D may be TRBD1 (6 bases). The length of the CDR3 is 13 residues. The V end was cut by 10 bases, the J end by 0 bases, with 12 bases between. Germline V gene sequence: CDR1 ENHRY, CDR2 SYGVKD. The CDR3 region is CATRQEMNTEAFF. Here the CDR3 DNA reads TGTGCCACCCGACAGGAAATGAACACTGAAGCTTTCTTT.

This clone was picked up one time. The chain carries TRBV28 and TRBJ1-5; the match to TRBD1 covers 8 bases. This CDR3 has 15 amino acids. Germline CDR1 and CDR2: MDHEN and SYDVKM. J was trimmed by 7 bases and V by 6 bases; bases with no gene match: 11. CDR3 in DNA: TGTGCCAGCAGCCTGGTGCAGGGGGCCATACAGCCCCAGCATTTT. Translation gives CASSLVQGAIQPQHF.